These 20 T cell receptor beta chains were all obtained from the same sample, sequenced in a study of breast tumors, draining lymph nodes, adjacent tissues. Each CDR3 protein is one row after TCRdb ran MiXCR on the multiplex PCR reads. The sample gives 150,000 to 250,000 distinct CDR3 sequences, around a third of which show up once; around 4.5% is in the top ten. Breast cancer patients provided tissue from their axillary draining lymph nodes. The sample was axillary lymph node tissue. The receptors shown here come from a female donor with breast cancer. Some clones in this sample may be carry-over from other donors' samples.

The V gene is TRBV5-1, the J gene TRBJ2-7; D might be TRBD1 (5 bases). In germline, CDR1 is SGHRS, CDR2 YFSETQ. With 1 base removed from V and 4 bases from J, the gap between germline ends came to 15 bases. The CDR3 contains 15 residues. CDR3 in DNA: TGCGCCAGCAGCTTGATCCCAGGGCCCAATTACGAGCAGTACTTC. As protein: CASSLIPGPNYEQYF.

The count of this clonotype is one. The V call is TRBV9, the J call TRBJ2-3, with 16 bases that match TRBD2. The ends lost 2 bases at V and 2 bases at J; junction bases unmatched: 5. CDR3 length: 18 residues. The germline CDR1 and CDR2 sequences are SGDLS and YYNGEE. The CDR3, as DNA: TGTGCCAGCAGCGTCGGGACTAGCGGGGGGGCCAACACAGATACGCAGTATTTT. This sequence encodes CASSVGTSGGANTDTQYF. Full variable domain (rest looked up from reference TRBV9 and TRBJ2-3): DSGVTQTPKHLITATGQRVTLRCSPRSGDLSVYWYQQSLDQGLQFLIQYYNGEERAKGNILERFSAQQFPDLHSELNLSSLELGDSALYFCASSVGTSGGANTDTQYFGPGTRLTVL.

The J gene is TRBJ2-5, the V gene TRBV7-2; D perhaps matches TRBD1 (6 bases). The germline gives CDR1 SGHTA, CDR2 FQGNSA. This CDR3 contains 15 residues. The V end was cut by 5 bases, the J end by 5 bases, with 18 bases between. The DNA of the CDR3 is TGTGCCAGCAGCGGGAAAGGGGGAAATCAGGAGACCCAGTACTTC. Translating it yields CASSGKGGNQETQYF.

This clonotype was seen repeatedly, ten times or more. This chain uses TRBV7-3 with TRBJ2-1; D remains ambiguous. CDR1 is SGHTA, CDR2 FQGTGA, per germline. The CDR3 has 13 residues. Trimming took 4 bases from V and 6 from J, leaving 10 bases between them. CDR3 protein: CASSWTGSNEQFF. The CDR3 region has the DNA TGTGCCAGCAGCTGGACCGGATCCAATGAGCAGTTCTTC.

Comments on this clonotype: Just one base apart from a much larger clone, this may be a read error. In nucleotides, the CDR3 is TGCAGTGCTAGGGCTAGCGGGGGGGGGACTGAGCAGTTCTTC. Protein sequence: CSARASGGGTEQFF. This sequence joins TRBV20-1 and TRBJ2-1, with 12 bases aligning to TRBD2. This CDR3 has 14 amino acids. CDR1 is DFQATT, CDR2 SNEGSKA, per germline (reference sequence). The V gene end was trimmed by 3 bases and the J gene end by 9 bases; junction bases not matched to a gene: 6.

This clonotype came up many times. The V and J genes are TRBV20-1 and TRBJ2-1, with D unclear. CDR3 size: 11 residues. The germline gives CDR1 DFQATT, CDR2 SNEGSKA (reference sequence). Deletions cut 4 bases from V and 7 bases from J, with 8 bases between. The CDR3 region has the DNA TGCAGTGCTATTGGAAAGAATGAGCAGTTCTTC. It is translated as CSAIGKNEQFF.

This clonotype was recorded many times. The chain links TRBV16 to TRBJ1-2; D possibly corresponds to TRBD1 (5 bases). Trimming cost V 2 bases and J 1 base, with 17 bases left between them. This CDR3 is built from 17 residues. CDR1 KGHSY and CDR2 FQNENV come from the germline V gene. CDR3 region: CASSQIVRIGGNYGYTF. The CDR3 nucleotides are TGTGCCAGCAGCCAAATCGTACGGATCGGGGGTAACTATGGCTACACCTTC.

This clonotype was observed at least ten times. This sequence joins TRBV30 and TRBJ2-7; 7 bases agree with TRBD1. V trimming: 1 base; J trimming: 4 bases; junction bases outside the gene matches: 4. In germline, CDR1 is GTSNPN, CDR2 SVGIG (reference sequence). The CDR3 has 13 amino acids. The CDR3 here is CAWSGRGRYEQYF. The DNA of the CDR3 is TGTGCCTGGAGTGGTAGGGGGCGATACGAGCAGTACTTC.

Note on this clonotype: Possible read error: a much larger clone is one base away. The genes are TRBV11-2 and TRBJ2-1; D remains ambiguous. Trimming removed 0 bases at V and 5 bases at J, with 8 bases between. This CDR3 is built from 14 residues. The germline CDR1 and CDR2 sequences are SGHAT and FQNNGV. This CDR3 reads CASSLDGRHNEQFF. CDR3 DNA sequence: TGTGCCAGCAGCTTAGATGGTAGACACAATGAGCAGTTCTTC.

The chain joins TRBV30 to TRBJ1-6; D ambiguous. There are 13 residues in the CDR3. Per germline, CDR1 GTSNPN and CDR2 SVGIG (reference sequence). Trimming removed 3 bases at V and 11 bases at J, with 14 bases between. The CDR3: CAWRYRGSAPLHF. CDR3 sequence (DNA): TGTGCCTGGAGGTATCGAGGTTCAGCACCCCTCCACTTT.

This clonotype was recorded at least ten times. The chain recombines TRBV19 with TRBJ2-2, with no clear D. Trimming pared 7 bases from V and 0 bases from J, leaving 6 bases between. This CDR3 spans 13 amino acids. Per germline, CDR1 LNHDA and CDR2 SQIVND (reference sequence). In DNA, the CDR3 is TGTGCCAGTAAAGACACGAACACCGGGGAGCTGTTTTTT. Encoded protein: CASKDTNTGELFF.

This chain connects TRBV2 to TRBJ2-5; 11 nucleotides line up with TRBD2. CDR3 length equals 16 residues. Germline V gene lookup returns CDR1 SNHLY and CDR2 FYNNEI. The trim removed 7 bases at V and 5 bases at J, leaving 12 bases unmatched. This CDR3 is CASMAGLAGGSETQYF. CDR3 bases: TGTGCCAGCATGGCTGGGCTAGCGGGGGGCTCGGAGACCCAGTACTTC.

This clonotype was recorded many times. The chain carries TRBV6-5 and TRBJ1-6; D remains ambiguous. The V gene lost 7 bases and the J gene lost 10 bases, with 17 bases spanning the gap. The germline V gene encodes CDR1 MNHEY and CDR2 SVGAGI. The CDR3 loop spans 14 amino acids. CDR3 in amino acids: CASTIGSGNSPLHF. CDR3 DNA sequence: TGTGCCAGCACCATCGGGAGTGGCAACTCACCCCTCCACTTT.

This clonotype was seen a handful of times. The J gene is TRBJ1-1, the V gene TRBV4-2, with TRBD1 as a possible D gene (6 bases). CDR1 and CDR2 (germline): LGHNA, YNFKEQ. Trimming took off 0 bases at V and 1 base at J, with 12 bases between the two ends. CDR3 length: 16 residues. CDR3 residues: CASSQDTGQKNTEAFF. The CDR3 nucleotides are TGTGCCAGCAGCCAAGATACGGGACAAAAGAACACTGAAGCTTTCTTT.

As concerns this clonotype: A read error is likely, as this CDR3 ends without the conserved phenylalanine or tryptophan. The limits of the CDR3 on the DNA are not certain, so only TCRdb's listed CDR3 is given. The CDR3 sequence is CASSLGGRTS. The genes are TRBV12-3 or TRBV12-4 and TRBJ2-6; the D call of TRBD2 is as the table states it, not checked on the DNA. The length of the CDR3 is 10 amino acids, counting both ends.

This clonotype was seen a few times. The gene calls are TRBV5-4 and TRBJ2-7; TRBD1 matches 7 bases. The CDR3 consists of 14 residues. Per germline, CDR1 SGHNT and CDR2 YYREEE (reference sequence). The ends lost 2 bases at V and 5 bases at J; junction bases unmatched: 7. The CDR3 is CASSFDRASNEQYF. The CDR3, as DNA: TGTGCCAGCAGCTTCGACAGGGCTTCTAACGAGCAGTACTTC.

This clonotype was observed at least ten times. The J gene is TRBJ1-3, the V gene TRBV3-1, with D uncertain. V dropped 3 bases and J dropped 0 bases, with 12 bases sitting between them. The CDR3 has 16 amino acids. Germline V gene lookup returns CDR1 LGHDT and CDR2 YNNKEL (reference sequence). The CDR3 bases are TGTGCCAGCAGCCACAGACCGAGACCCTCTGGAAACACCATATATTTT. Encoded protein: CASSHRPRPSGNTIYF.

The table lists this clonotype with many counts. The genes are TRBV28 and TRBJ1-3; D gene unclear. The CDR3 loop spans 12 amino acids. Germline assignment: CDR1 MDHEN and CDR2 SYDVKM. V was shortened by 4 bases and J by 8 bases, with 9 bases between the two germline ends. This chain's CDR3 is CASSSAEDTIYF. Written as DNA, the CDR3 is TGTGCCAGCAGTTCGGCAGAGGACACCATATATTTT.

In regard to this clonotype: The conserved phenylalanine or tryptophan normally closing the CDR3 is absent here, so this likely arose from a read error. The chain links TRBV7-3 to TRBJ2-5; 11 bases are shared with TRBD2. The CDR3 length is 16 residues. Germline V gene sequence: CDR1 SGHTA, CDR2 FQGTGA. CDR3 sequence (DNA): TGTACCAGCAGGCCACCGGGACTAGCGGACCAAGAGACCCAGTACTCC. This translates into CTSRPPGLADQETQYS.

The rearrangement joins TRBV6-2 or TRBV6-3 to TRBJ2-7, with D possibly TRBD1 on 6 matching bases. The V gene lost 10 bases and the J gene lost 4 bases, with 17 bases spanning the gap. The germline V gene has CDR1 MNHEY and CDR2 SVGEGT. The CDR3 loop spans 13 amino acids. CDR3 sequence (DNA): TGTGCCACCCCCCCACGGGGACATTACGAGCAGTACTTC. Residues: CATPPRGHYEQYF.